Listed here is a single T cell receptor (beta chain). TCRdb's copy holds only in-frame clones and misses some; the assay was immunoSEQ multiplex PCR. The table has about 56,000 clones, approximately 88% seen once. This sample was taken from a study of blood T cell repertoires in COVID-19. In the study overall: Acute-phase and convalescent COVID-19 samples originated in the United States, Italy and Spain.

The V gene end was trimmed by 3 bases and the J gene end by 5 bases; junction bases not matched to a gene: 9. The CDR3 spans 17 residues. CDR1 and CDR2 from the germline V gene are SNHLY and FYNNEI. The sample comprised peripheral blood. The chain carries TRBV2 and TRBJ2-5, with 13 bases matching TRBD2. The sequence was collected from a human donor in a cohort sampled during active COVID-19. CDR3: CASSEVFTSGGAETQYF. CDR3 DNA sequence: TGTGCCAGCAGTGAGGTCTTTACTAGCGGGGGGGCGGAGACCCAGTACTTC.